The 26 T cell receptor beta chains below were found in one sample sequenced in a study of cytomegalovirus exposure and HLA in healthy donors. In the PCR, 60 Vbeta and 13 Jbeta primers were used. Using immunoSEQ multiplex PCR, the repertoire was profiled, and TCRdb retains in-frame clones only, with some absent. The table shows about 190,000 clones, with 81% occurring only once. The sequenced sample was PBMCs. The receptors stem from a man in his forties in good health and CMV-seropositive.

This chain joins TRBV4-2 and TRBJ1-1, with D possibly being TRBD1 (5 bases). CDR3 size: 16 residues. The germline V gene encodes CDR1 LGHNA and CDR2 YNFKEQ. The V end lost 0 bases, the J end lost 2 bases, and 13 bases lay between the germline ends. CDR3: CASSQDDGGLNTEAFF. The DNA of the CDR3 is TGTGCCAGCAGCCAAGATGATGGGGGGTTAAACACTGAAGCTTTCTTT.

The chain recombines TRBV14 with TRBJ2-7; 9 bases are shared with TRBD2. This CDR3 comprises 13 residues. V trimming: 7 bases; J trimming: 4 bases; junction bases outside the gene matches: 5. Germline-derived CDR1 and CDR2 are SGHDN and FVKESK. CDR3 nucleotides: TGTGCCAGCAAAAATAGCGGGAGTTACGAGCAGTACTTC. This sequence encodes CASKNSGSYEQYF.

The V gene is TRBV4-1, the J gene TRBJ1-5, with D possibly TRBD1 on 5 matching bases. This CDR3 spans 17 amino acids. CDR1 is MGHRA and CDR2 is YSYEKL in the germline V gene. Trimming took 0 bases from V and 2 from J, leaving 14 bases between them. Written as DNA, the CDR3 is TGCGCCAGCAGCCAAGATCGGATCCCCAGGGGCAATCAGCCCCAGCATTTT. Translating it yields CASSQDRIPRGNQPQHF.

In nucleotides, the CDR3 is TGCGCCAGCAGCTTGGGACTAGCGGGTTACACAGATACGCAGTATTTT. This sequence encodes CASSLGLAGYTDTQYF. V is TRBV5-1 and J is TRBJ2-3; TRBD2 matches 10 bases. V shed 0 bases and J 2 bases; nucleotides not matched to a gene: 3. Germline CDR1 is SGHRS and CDR2 is YFSETQ. CDR3 length equals 16 residues.

The table lists this clone with a few counts. V usage is TRBV13 and J usage is TRBJ1-2, with 9 positions matching TRBD1. With 5 bases clipped from V and 2 bases from J, the junction kept 6 bases outside the gene matches. Germline V gene sequence: CDR1 PRHDT, CDR2 FYEKMQ (reference sequence). The CDR3 extends over 15 amino acids. CDR3 protein: CASSPGDRVNYGYTF. The CDR3 nucleotides read TGTGCCAGCAGCCCGGGGGACAGGGTAAACTATGGCTACACCTTC.

The chain is built from TRBV19 and TRBJ2-1; 12 bases map to TRBD2. The CDR3 is 17 amino acids. Germline V CDR1 and CDR2: LNHDA, SQIVND (reference sequence). Unmatched junction bases numbered 7, after V lost 0 bases and J lost 7 bases. CDR3 nucleotide sequence: TGTGCCAGTAGTATAGATTCGGGACTAGCGGGTCAGAATGAGCAGTTCTTC. Its translation is CASSIDSGLAGQNEQFF.

This clone showed up just once. CDR3 protein: CASTPGPEGEQYF. DNA for the CDR3: TGTGCCAGCACCCCGGGCCCTGAGGGCGAGCAGTACTTC. J is TRBJ2-7 and V is TRBV21-1; the table's D call of TRBD2 was not tested on the DNA. TRBV21-1 is given as a pseudogene. This CDR3 spans 13 amino acids.

The gene calls are TRBV7-2 and TRBJ1-5, with 9 bases identical to TRBD1. Unmatched junction bases numbered 8, after V lost 5 bases and J lost 3 bases. Germline V gene sequence: CDR1 SGHTA, CDR2 FQGNSA. The CDR3 contains 16 residues. The CDR3 is CASSNMGTGNNQPQHF. CDR3 coding DNA: TGTGCCAGCAGCAATATGGGGACAGGGAACAATCAGCCCCAGCATTTT.

The gene calls are TRBV10-2 and TRBJ2-7, with 9 bases that match TRBD1. The length of the CDR3 is 14 residues. With V trimmed by 2 bases and J by 5 bases, 4 bases remained unmatched. The germline CDR1 and CDR2 sequences are WSHSY and SAAADI. The CDR3 region has the DNA TGCGCCAGCAGTGAGCGGGACAGGGAGGACGAGCAGTACTTC. Encoded protein: CASSERDREDEQYF.

This clone was seen only a few times. This chain links TRBV18 with TRBJ2-7; D is unresolved. The CDR3 is 11 residues long. Trimming took off 2 bases at V and 9 bases at J, with 8 bases between the two ends. Per germline, CDR1 KGHSH and CDR2 LQKENI. The chain's CDR3 is CASSPIPWQYF. DNA for the CDR3: TGTGCCAGCTCACCAATTCCCTGGCAGTACTTC. The whole variable domain, filled in from reference TRBV18 and TRBJ2-7, reads NAGVMQNPRHLVRRRGQEARLRCSPMKGHSHVYWYRQLPEEGLKFMVYLQKENIIDESGMPKERFSAEFPKEGPSILRIQQVVRGDSAAYFCASSPIPWQYFGPGTRLTVT.

This chain connects TRBV30 to TRBJ2-7; maybe TRBD2 (6 bases). This CDR3 comprises 13 residues. Germline V CDR1 and CDR2: GTSNPN, SVGIG (reference sequence). V was trimmed by 2 bases and J by 4 bases, leaving 12 bases between them. The CDR3 here is CAWSSGVQYEQYF. CDR3 bases: TGTGCCTGGAGTTCGGGGGTTCAATACGAGCAGTACTTC.

This clone was seen more than once but under ten times. V usage is TRBV19 and J usage is TRBJ2-2; possible D gene TRBD2, 6 bases. The germline V and J ends were trimmed by 3 bases and 6 bases, with 8 bases remaining between them. CDR3 length equals 13 residues. Per the germline V gene, CDR1 is LNHDA and CDR2 is SQIVND (reference sequence). The CDR3 region has the DNA TGTGCCAGTAGTATGCGGGGAGCCGGGGAGCTGTTTTTT. This gives the protein CASSMRGAGELFF.

The chain has TRBV19 and TRBJ2-2; 8 bases align to TRBD1. The CDR3 loop spans 13 amino acids. Germline loops: CDR1 LNHDA, CDR2 SQIVND (reference sequence). The V segment lost 7 bases and the J segment 7 bases; nucleotides outside the gene matches: 5. DNA for the CDR3: TGTGCCAGTACCACACAGGGGGACGGGGAGCTGTTTTTT. Residues: CASTTQGDGELFF.

This clone turned up a few times. The J gene is TRBJ1-5, the V gene TRBV5-5, with D unresolved. There are 13 residues in the CDR3. Trimming left V 2 bases short and J 1 base short, with 4 bases between. Germline CDR1 is SGHKS and CDR2 is YYEKEE (reference sequence). The CDR3, as DNA: TGTGCCAGCAGCTTCCGGAGCAATCAGCCCCAGCATTTT. Translated, it gives CASSFRSNQPQHF.

This clone was detected once. The J gene is TRBJ2-2, the V gene TRBV2; D is unclear. Trimming stripped 7 bases from V and 0 bases from J, with 12 bases between. The CDR3 is 15 residues long. CDR1 SNHLY and CDR2 FYNNEI come from the germline V gene. CDR3: CASTSSTPNTGELFF. The DNA of the CDR3 is TGTGCCAGCACTTCATCGACACCGAACACCGGGGAGCTGTTTTTT.

This chain uses TRBV23-1 with TRBJ1-2; D is undetermined. TRBV23-1 is labeled an ORF, and its function is uncertain. V lost 5 bases to trimming and J lost 8 bases, with 21 bases between them. The CDR3 runs 15 residues. Written as DNA, the CDR3 is TGCGCCAGCAGTAACTGGAGGGAAATTGCCGACGGCTACACCTTC. It specifies CASSNWREIADGYTF.

This clone has just a few counts. For the CDR3, the DNA is TGTGCCAGCAGCCTAACCGGGACAGTCGCCTATGGCTACACCTTC. This sequence encodes CASSLTGTVAYGYTF. This chain joins TRBV11-2 and TRBJ1-2, with 7 positions matching TRBD1. This CDR3 spans 15 amino acids. The germline gives CDR1 SGHAT, CDR2 FQNNGV. The ends lost 5 bases at V and 4 bases at J; junction bases unmatched: 10.

This chain connects TRBV6-5 to TRBJ2-5; D is possibly TRBD1 (5 bases). CDR1 is MNHEY and CDR2 is SVGAGI in the germline V gene. This CDR3 contains 16 residues. Trimming removed 2 bases from V and 9 bases from J, with 22 bases in between. The CDR3 is CASSYGSGPLGGPQYF. As DNA, the CDR3 is TGTGCCAGCAGTTACGGGTCAGGGCCCCTCGGTGGGCCCCAGTACTTC.

The chain is built from TRBV6-5 and TRBJ1-1; perhaps TRBD1 as D (5 bases). This CDR3 comprises 16 residues. CDR1 and CDR2 from the germline V gene are MNHEY and SVGAGI. The V end was cut by 4 bases, the J end by 1 base, with 16 bases between. This CDR3 reads CASSSTRTGGNTEAFF. As DNA, the CDR3 is TGTGCCAGCAGTTCGACCCGAACCGGGGGGAACACTGAAGCTTTCTTT.

The J gene is TRBJ1-1, the V gene TRBV7-3; tentative D call: TRBD1 (6 bases). V gave up 5 bases and J gave up 4 bases, with 11 bases separating them. Germline V gene sequence: CDR1 SGHTA, CDR2 FQGTGA. CDR3 size: 13 residues. CDR3 sequence: CASSPDRFTEAFF. CDR3 sequence (DNA): TGTGCCAGCAGCCCAGACAGGTTCACTGAAGCTTTCTTT. The complete variable domain, with remaining parts taken from reference TRBV7-3 and TRBJ1-1, reads GAGVSQTPSNKVTEKGKYVELRCDPISGHTALYWYRQSLGQGPEFLIYFQGTGAADDSGLPNDRFFAVRPEGSVSTLKIQRTERGDSAVYLCASSPDRFTEAFFGQGTRLTVV.

This rearrangement joins TRBV6-1 to TRBJ1-4; D is unresolved. Germline assignment: CDR1 MNHNS and CDR2 SASEGT. V was clipped by 5 bases and J by 7 bases, with 11 bases between them. This CDR3 has 13 residues. This CDR3 reads CASSPPESEKLFF. The CDR3 DNA sequence: TGTGCCAGCAGTCCTCCGGAGAGTGAAAAACTGTTTTTT.

CDR3 bases: TGCGCCAGCAGCTTGCCAGGGCTGAACGAGCAGTACTTC. Protein product: CASSLPGLNEQYF. V is TRBV5-1 and J is TRBJ2-7, with D possibly matching TRBD1 (5 bases). V was clipped by 1 base and J by 5 bases, with 10 bases between them. Per germline, CDR1 SGHRS and CDR2 YFSETQ. The CDR3 extends over 13 amino acids. Variable domain in full (rest from reference TRBV5-1 and TRBJ2-7): KAGVTQTPRYLIKTRGQQVTLSCSPISGHRSVSWYQQTPGQGLQFLFEYFSETQRNKGNFPGRFSGRQFSNSRSEMNVSTLELGDSALYLCASSLPGLNEQYFGPGTRLTVT.

The rearrangement links TRBV7-2 to TRBJ2-3, with D perhaps TRBD1 (6 bases). The CDR3 consists of 13 residues. CDR1 is SGHTA, CDR2 FQGNSA, per germline. The ends were cut back, 4 bases at V and 6 bases at J, with 11 bases in the middle. The CDR3 DNA follows: TGTGCCAGCAGCTATCAGGGGTTCGATACGCAGTATTTT. Its protein product is CASSYQGFDTQYF.

V gene TRBV4-1 combines with J gene TRBJ2-1; 10 bases are shared with TRBD1. In germline, CDR1 is MGHRA, CDR2 YSYEKL. The length of the CDR3 is 14 residues. The V segment lost 2 bases and the J segment 8 bases; nucleotides outside the gene matches: 3. The CDR3, as DNA: TGCGCCAGCAGCCAACGACAGGGGGCGGATGAGCAGTTCTTC. It codes for CASSQRQGADEQFF.

The chain has TRBV7-9 and TRBJ2-1; possible D gene TRBD1, 5 bases. The CDR3 has 12 amino acids. The V and J ends lost 5 bases and 9 bases respectively, with 11 bases between them. CDR1 and CDR2 (germline): SEHNR, FQNEAQ (reference sequence). The CDR3 region is CASSPAQGEQFF. The CDR3 DNA reads as TGTGCCAGCAGCCCTGCCCAGGGTGAGCAGTTCTTC.

This chain links TRBV7-8 with TRBJ2-5, with a tentative D call TRBD2 (5 bases). The CDR3 runs 13 residues. Germline V CDR1 and CDR2: SGHVS, FQNEAQ. Trimming removed 7 bases from V and 1 base from J, with 10 bases in between. This CDR3 is CASKLGSQETQYF. CDR3 coding DNA: TGTGCCAGCAAACTAGGCAGCCAAGAGACCCAGTACTTC. The full variable domain, completed using reference TRBV7-8 and TRBJ2-5, is GAGVSQSPRYKVAKRGQDVALRCDPISGHVSLFWYQQALGQGPEFLTYFQNEAQLDKSGLPSDRFFAERPEGSVSTLKIQRTQQEDSAVYLCASKLGSQETQYFGPGTRLLVL.